This T cell receptor (beta chain) was recorded in a study of technical replicates of blood from several donors (dated by TCRdb to the late 2010s). In the case of this clone: The target of this receptor is not known. No base-level quality is on record; no much larger clone is a single base apart.

The junction shows trimming of 3 bases on V and 5 bases on J, plus 10 bases between the germline ends. The cysteine opens and the phenylalanine closes a CDR3 of 13 amino acids. Kept here is only the CDR3 DNA, which spans 39 bases and is read in frame from base 1. The germline V gene gives CDR1 as MNHNS and CDR2 as SASEGT. Receptor amplification or capture employed the immunoSEQ multiplex PCR assay. The immuneACCESS repertoire file appears here via TCRdb, limited to in-frame rearrangements. These files lack a portion of the clones; in checked studies, under half of the deficit traces to unresolved V genes, and the cause of the others is not known. This sample lists approximately 70,000 clones; around 97% were detected once. Approximately 0.3% of the sample is in the top ten clones.

The rearranged segments are TRBV6-1 and TRBJ1-1, with an unclear D gene assignment. Sequenced sample: T cells isolated from PBMCs. The sequence was collected from a human donor in good health. The sequence in DNA is TGTGCCAGCAGTGATATATCGGGTACTGAAGCTTTCTTT. This encodes CASSDISGTEAFF.